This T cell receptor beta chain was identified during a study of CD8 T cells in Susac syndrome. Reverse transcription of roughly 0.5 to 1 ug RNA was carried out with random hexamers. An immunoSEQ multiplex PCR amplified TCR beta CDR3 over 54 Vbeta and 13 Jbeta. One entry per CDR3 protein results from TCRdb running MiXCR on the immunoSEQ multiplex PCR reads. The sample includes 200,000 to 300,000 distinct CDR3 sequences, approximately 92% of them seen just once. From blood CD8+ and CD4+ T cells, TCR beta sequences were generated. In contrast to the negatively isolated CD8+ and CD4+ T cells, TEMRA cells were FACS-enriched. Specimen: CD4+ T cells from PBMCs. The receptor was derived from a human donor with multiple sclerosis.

CDR3 sequence: CANLRTPVNQPQHF. CDR3 nucleotide sequence: TGTGCCAACCTTAGGACGCCAGTCAATCAGCCCCAGCATTTT. The V call is TRBV9, the J call TRBJ1-5; the D is unclear. The CDR3 has 14 residues. Between the trimmed V and J ends, which lost 9 bases and 3 bases, there was a span of 16 bases. CDR1 and CDR2 (germline): SGDLS, YYNGEE.